Presented here are 30 T cell receptor beta chains from one specimen sequenced in a study of blood T cell repertoires in COVID-19. Libraries were prepared by immunoSEQ multiplex PCR; TCRdb keeps only in-frame clonotypes and omits some of them. Of 150,000 to 200,000 clones in the sample, around 67% were seen once. The sequencing input was peripheral blood. Source of these receptors: a woman aged 80 or over with acute or convalescent COVID-19.

This clone was recorded only once. V gene TRBV5-1 combines with J gene TRBJ1-1, with D possibly matching TRBD1 (5 bases). Germline-derived CDR1 and CDR2 are SGHRS and YFSETQ. CDR3 length: 18 amino acids. V was pared by 4 bases and J by 3 bases, with 25 bases between. The CDR3 spells CASSAQGSGISLDTEAFF. Here the CDR3 DNA reads TGCGCCAGCAGCGCCCAGGGTTCTGGTATTTCACTGGACACTGAAGCTTTCTTT.

The chain carries TRBV11-2 and TRBJ2-5; the match to TRBD2 covers 9 bases. Germline V CDR1 and CDR2: SGHAT, FQNNGV. This CDR3 has 17 residues. Trimming cost V 4 bases and J 5 bases; bases outside gene matches: 14. The CDR3 DNA reads TGTGCCAGCAGCTCTGCCCGGGCTAGCGGGATGAGGGAGACCCAGTACTTC. It translates to CASSSARASGMRETQYF.

The sample holds a few counts of this clone. One end of the junction fails to match germline, which may point to a read error. J is TRBJ1-2 and V is TRBV18; 7 bases are a match to TRBD1. The germline V gene has CDR1 KGHSH and CDR2 LQKENI. There are 16 residues in the CDR3. This CDR3 reads CASSPGTAQSNYGFTF. The CDR3 nucleotides are TGTGCCAGCTCACCAGGGACAGCACAGTCTAACTATGGCTTCACCTTC.

The J gene is TRBJ2-1, the V gene TRBV3-1 (or the pseudogene TRBV3-2); the match to TRBD2 covers 13 bases. CDR3 length: 19 residues. V dropped 1 base and J dropped 4; count of bases not matched to a gene: 10. Germline lookup yields CDR1 LGHDT and CDR2 YNNKEL (reference sequence). CDR3 sequence: CASSQGRLAGGPGYNEQFF. In nucleotides, the CDR3 is TGTGCCAGCAGCCAAGGGCGACTAGCGGGAGGCCCAGGATACAATGAGCAGTTCTTC.

V is TRBV11-2 and J is TRBJ2-5, with D maybe TRBD2 (5 bases). The length of the CDR3 is 15 residues. V lost 5 bases, J lost 5 bases, and 18 bases lay in between. Germline values: CDR1 SGHAT, CDR2 FQNNGV. DNA for the CDR3: TGTGCCAGCAGCCGTACCAGCGGTAGAATCGAGACCCAGTACTTC. Residues: CASSRTSGRIETQYF.

This rearrangement joins TRBV9 to TRBJ1-2; 8 positions match TRBD1. J gave up 1 base and V 2 bases, and 1 base lay outside the gene matches. The CDR3 runs to 14 residues. Germline-derived CDR1 and CDR2 are SGDLS and YYNGEE. This CDR3 reads CASSVGQDNYGYTF. CDR3 bases: TGTGCCAGCAGCGTGGGACAGGATAACTATGGCTACACCTTC. The entire variable domain, with the rest obtained from reference TRBV9 and TRBJ1-2, is as follows: DSGVTQTPKHLITATGQRVTLRCSPRSGDLSVYWYQQSLDQGLQFLIQYYNGEERAKGNILERFSAQQFPDLHSELNLSSLELGDSALYFCASSVGQDNYGYTFGSGTRLTVV.

V is TRBV2 and J is TRBJ1-5; D is possibly TRBD1 (6 bases). Trimming took off 6 bases at V and 3 bases at J, with 15 bases between the two ends. The CDR3 runs 15 residues. Per germline, CDR1 SNHLY and CDR2 FYNNEI. CDR3 nucleotide sequence: TGTGCCAGCAGGGACAGACCTCAGATCAATCAGCCCCAGCATTTT. This sequence encodes CASRDRPQINQPQHF.

The V gene is TRBV5-1, the J gene TRBJ2-1; TRBD2 aligns across 14 bases. This CDR3 region has 19 residues. V was pared by 1 base and J by 7 bases, with 13 bases of the junction left unmatched. In germline, CDR1 is SGHRS, CDR2 YFSETQ. The CDR3, as DNA: TGCGCCAGCAGCTTGCTGCCTGGGACTAGCGGGAGCCGGAATAATGAGCAGTTCTTC. It codes for CASSLLPGTSGSRNNEQFF.

The chain couples TRBV28 to TRBJ2-7, with 9 positions matching TRBD2. Trimming removed 2 bases from V and 6 bases from J; junction bases left unmatched: 5. This CDR3 is built from 14 residues. The germline gives CDR1 MDHEN, CDR2 SYDVKM. The CDR3 spells CASSLLAGMSEQYF. DNA for the CDR3: TGTGCCAGCAGTTTACTAGCGGGAATGAGCGAGCAGTACTTC.

This clone showed up just once. V and J are TRBV6-5 and TRBJ1-1; 8 nucleotides line up with TRBD1. In germline, CDR1 is MNHEY, CDR2 SVGAGI. CDR3 length: 13 residues. The J segment lost 0 bases and the V segment lost 10 bases, leaving 4 bases of the junction unmatched. CDR3 protein: CAIRTGMNTEAFF. In DNA, the CDR3 is TGTGCCATACGGACAGGGATGAACACTGAAGCTTTCTTT.

In this sample, this clone turned up once. The rearrangement links TRBV28 to TRBJ2-2, with D tentatively TRBD2 (6 bases). CDR3 length equals 14 residues. Germline V gene data show CDR1 as MDHEN and CDR2 as SYDVKM. V lost 3 bases and J lost 7, with 12 bases in between. CDR3 sequence (DNA): TGTGCCAGCAGTTTTCTGGGAGGCGACGGGGAGCTGTTTTTT. Its translation is CASSFLGGDGELFF.

The J gene is TRBJ1-2, the V gene TRBV11-2; D not certain. Germline V gene sequence: CDR1 SGHAT, CDR2 FQNNGV. V gave up 4 bases and J gave up 4 bases, with 7 bases separating them. The CDR3 covers 12 residues. CDR3 in amino acids: CASSSLGYGYTF. The CDR3 DNA reads TGTGCCAGCAGCTCCCTAGGCTATGGCTACACCTTC.

This chain links TRBV7-9 with TRBJ2-2; TRBD1 might be the D (5 bases). The germline V and J ends were trimmed by 6 bases and 7 bases, with 12 bases remaining between them. The CDR3 is 13 amino acids. The V gene's germline CDR1 is SEHNR and CDR2 FQNEAQ (reference sequence). The CDR3 reads CASSPRVGGELFF. The DNA of the CDR3 is TGTGCCAGCAGTCCCAGGGTAGGCGGGGAGCTGTTTTTT.

In its sample, this clone was seen many times. V usage is TRBV27 and J usage is TRBJ1-1; TRBD1 matches 10 bases. J was trimmed by 11 bases and V by 6 bases; bases with no gene match: 9. The CDR3 totals 13 residues. Germline V gene sequence: CDR1 MNHEY, CDR2 SMNVEV (reference sequence). The CDR3 protein is CASRAGTGVVAFF. The DNA of the CDR3 is TGTGCCAGCAGGGCCGGGACAGGGGTGGTGGCTTTCTTT.

J is TRBJ2-7 and V is TRBV7-8; tentative D call: TRBD2 (6 bases). There are 15 residues in the CDR3. Germline CDR1 reads SGHVS; CDR2 reads FQNEAQ. The V and J ends lost 1 base and 1 base respectively, with 11 bases between them. The CDR3 nucleotides are TGTGCCAGCAGCTTAGTTCGGGGGAAATCCTACGAGCAGTACTTC. As protein: CASSLVRGKSYEQYF.

This chain connects TRBV6-5 to TRBJ2-1, with 7 bases fitting TRBD2. This CDR3 spans 15 amino acids. Trimming took 8 bases from V and 0 from J; bases not matched to a gene: 7. CDR1 is MNHEY, CDR2 SVGAGI, per germline. Here the CDR3 reads CASQVAGSSYNEQFF. Here the CDR3 DNA reads TGTGCCAGCCAGGTAGCGGGTAGCTCCTACAATGAGCAGTTCTTC.

The rearrangement links TRBV12-3 or TRBV12-4 to TRBJ2-2, with D tentatively TRBD2 (5 bases). The CDR3 runs to 13 residues. V was clipped by 3 bases and J by 6 bases, with 8 bases between them. The DNA of the CDR3 is TGTGCCAGCAGTTTCATCGGGGCCGGGGAGCTGTTTTTT. Protein sequence: CASSFIGAGELFF.

This clone was seen a few times. In nucleotides, the CDR3 is TGTGCCAGCAGCCAAGATGAGGTCGGGTACGGACTAGGGACAGATACGCAGTATTTT. Translation gives CASSQDEVGYGLGTDTQYF. The chain links TRBV4-2 to TRBJ2-3, with 7 bases that match TRBD2. Germline CDR1 reads LGHNA; CDR2 reads YNFKEQ. The CDR3 consists of 19 residues. Trimming cost V 0 bases and J 3 bases; bases outside gene matches: 15.

The CDR3 DNA reads as TGTGCCACCAGCAGCGACAGGGGGCTTGGCTACACCTTC. It translates to CATSSDRGLGYTF. The genes are TRBV15 and TRBJ1-2; 10 nucleotides line up with TRBD1. J was trimmed by 7 bases and V by 3 bases; bases with no gene match: 2. This CDR3 is 13 amino acids long. Germline V gene lookup returns CDR1 LNHNV and CDR2 YYDKDF (reference sequence).

CDR3: CASSFNPRDYEQYF. The CDR3 DNA sequence: TGTGCCAGCAGCTTCAATCCCCGGGACTACGAGCAGTACTTC. The chain joins TRBV11-2 to TRBJ2-7; D possibly corresponds to TRBD2 (5 bases). CDR3 length: 14 residues. Trimming took 3 bases from V and 3 from J, leaving 12 bases between them. From germline, CDR1 is SGHAT and CDR2 FQNNGV.

This clone was seen more than once but under ten times. This chain joins TRBV27 and TRBJ2-5, with a weak D call TRBD2 (6 bases). The V gene lost 6 bases and the J gene lost 12 bases, with 20 bases spanning the gap. In germline, CDR1 is MNHEY, CDR2 SMNVEV (reference sequence). The CDR3 sequence is 13 residues long. The CDR3 coding sequence is TGTGCCAGCAGCATCTCGCAAGTAGGCGGGGAGTACTTC. Protein product: CASSISQVGGEYF.

This chain connects TRBV19 to TRBJ1-1, with D maybe TRBD1 (6 bases). The germline V gene encodes CDR1 LNHDA and CDR2 SQIVND (reference sequence). This CDR3 has 14 amino acids. V lost 5 bases and J 6 bases, leaving 16 bases between the germline ends. The CDR3 loop reads CASSSPGDTAEAFF. As DNA, the CDR3 is TGTGCCAGTAGTTCCCCAGGGGATACGGCTGAAGCTTTCTTT.

V is TRBV5-1 and J is TRBJ1-3, with D possibly being TRBD1 (6 bases). The germline gives CDR1 SGHRS, CDR2 YFSETQ. The CDR3 is 15 amino acids. V gave up 4 bases and J gave up 0 bases, with 11 bases separating them. The CDR3 region has the DNA TGCGCCAGCAGCCCAGGGGTGCTCTCTGGAAACACCATATATTTT. It is translated as CASSPGVLSGNTIYF.

This clone appeared a single time. V usage is TRBV7-2 and J usage is TRBJ1-5; no reliable D call. The germline V gene has CDR1 SGHTA and CDR2 FQGNSA. The V end lost 1 base, the J end lost 4 bases, and 8 bases lay between the germline ends. The CDR3 totals 14 residues. The CDR3 sequence is CASSLEITNQPQHF. The CDR3 DNA follows: TGTGCCAGCAGCTTAGAGATTACAAATCAGCCCCAGCATTTT.

The V and J genes are TRBV5-1 and TRBJ2-7; 12 nucleotides match TRBD2. After removal of 4 bases from V and 3 bases from J, the junction contained 14 bases not matched to a gene. Looked up from germline, CDR1 is SGHRS and CDR2 is YFSETQ. The CDR3 covers 18 residues. The DNA for the CDR3 is TGCGCCAGCAGCGACGAACCCCTAGCGGGAGGGCTCCGCTACGAGCAGTACTTC. Its protein is CASSDEPLAGGLRYEQYF. The full variable domain, in which reference TRBV5-1 and TRBJ2-7 provide the parts outside the CDR3, is KAGVTQTPRYLIKTRGQQVTLSCSPISGHRSVSWYQQTPGQGLQFLFEYFSETQRNKGNFPGRFSGRQFSNSRSEMNVSTLELGDSALYLCASSDEPLAGGLRYEQYFGPGTRLTVT.

The CDR3 DNA follows: TGTGCCAGCAGCTTGTGGCCCCGGACAGGGAGAGACACCATATATTTT. This gives the protein CASSLWPRTGRDTIYF. This chain links TRBV5-4 with TRBJ1-3, with TRBD1 matching 8 bases. Germline V CDR1 and CDR2: SGHNT, YYREEE (reference sequence). This CDR3 is 16 amino acids long. V trimming: 1 base; J trimming: 8 bases; junction bases outside the gene matches: 11.

V usage is TRBV24-1 and J usage is TRBJ1-1; D may be TRBD1 (5 bases). Trimming cost V 0 bases and J 7 bases, with 11 bases left between them. The CDR3 is 14 residues long. Germline CDR1 KGHDR, CDR2 SFDVKD. CDR3 bases: TGTGCCACCAGTGATTTGCTATGGGGCCATGAAGCTTTCTTT. Translation gives CATSDLLWGHEAFF.

This clone has just a few counts. J is TRBJ2-1 and V is TRBV28; 12 nucleotides agree with TRBD2. The V segment lost 7 bases and the J segment 8 bases; nucleotides outside the gene matches: 6. CDR1 and CDR2 (germline): MDHEN, SYDVKM. The CDR3 extends over 14 amino acids. The DNA for the CDR3 is TGTGCCAGCAAAATTAGGACTAGCGGGGATGAGCAGTTCTTC. Translating gives CASKIRTSGDEQFF.

V gene TRBV5-1 combines with J gene TRBJ2-2, with D possibly matching TRBD2 (6 bases). V dropped 4 bases and J dropped 2 bases, with 12 bases sitting between them. The germline V gene encodes CDR1 SGHRS and CDR2 YFSETQ. The CDR3 is 15 amino acids. CDR3 bases: TGCGCCAGCAGCCCGCTAGCGACCAACACCGGGGAGCTGTTTTTT. It is translated as CASSPLATNTGELFF.

This clone has only one observation. V is TRBV28 and J is TRBJ1-2; TRBD1 might be the D (5 bases). V was cut by 8 bases and J by 6 bases, with 16 bases left in between. The CDR3 is 13 residues long. Germline-derived CDR1 and CDR2 are MDHEN and SYDVKM. The DNA for the CDR3 is TGTGCCAGCGAAACCCAGGGAGGAGATGGCTACACCTTC. Translation gives CASETQGGDGYTF.